A single sample is the source of the 11 T cell receptor beta chains below, sequenced in a study of glioma-infiltrating T cells. Amplification of TCR alpha and beta CDR3 regions from RNA used iRepertoire nested multiplex PCR. TCRdb fed the multiplex PCR reads into MiXCR, producing one record per CDR3 protein. Of 300,000 to 450,000 distinct CDR3 sequences in the sample, roughly 41% are singletons; the top ten hold around 13%. Sequenced: glioma tissue, nonneoplastic brain tissue, or PBMCs (not recorded which). Receptors originate from a human donor with low-grade glioma or glioblastoma, undergoing nonglioma brain surgery, or in good health (not recorded which).

V and J are TRBV5-1 and TRBJ2-6; the match to TRBD1 covers 7 bases. This CDR3 has 19 amino acids. Germline CDR1 SGHRS, CDR2 YFSETQ. V gave up 4 bases and J gave up 0 bases; unmatched junction bases: 13. CDR3 amino acids: CASSINPGQTSSGANVLTF. CDR3 in DNA: TGCGCCAGCAGCATTAATCCGGGACAGACGAGCTCTGGGGCCAACGTCCTGACTTTC.

The rearrangement uses TRBV2 and TRBJ1-1; 7 bases fit TRBD1. The trim removed 11 bases at V and 0 bases at J, leaving 3 bases unmatched. Germline CDR1 SNHLY, CDR2 FYNNEI. The CDR3 runs 12 residues. The CDR3 loop is CARGQVNTEAFF. CDR3 in DNA: TGTGCCCGCGGACAGGTGAACACTGAAGCTTTCTTT.

The count of this clonotype is one. A much larger clone differs by one base, so this may be a read error. V gene TRBV6-6 combines with J gene TRBJ1-5; maybe TRBD1 (5 bases). CDR1 and CDR2 (germline): MNHNY, SVGAGI (reference sequence). This CDR3 has 13 residues. The germline V and J ends were trimmed by 6 bases and 6 bases, with 12 bases remaining between them. In DNA form, the CDR3 reads TGTGCCAGCAGGGCGGGGGAAGCTCAGCCCCAGCATTTT. This translates into CASRAGEAQPQHF.

This rearrangement joins TRBV24-1 to TRBJ2-2; no definite D call. Germline-derived CDR1 and CDR2 are KGHDR and SFDVKD. V was cut by 5 bases and J by 0 bases, with 6 bases left in between. CDR3 length equals 14 residues. The CDR3 DNA reads TGTGCCACCAGTGGTATGGCGAACACCGGGGAGCTGTTTTTT. Translating gives CATSGMANTGELFF.

Turning to this clonotype: A much larger clone differs from this one at a single base, so this may be a read error. The gene calls are TRBV27 and TRBJ2-3; D is undetermined. Trimming cost V 5 bases and J 6 bases, with 15 bases left between them. The CDR3 sequence is 14 residues long. CDR1 and CDR2 (germline): MNHEY, SMNVEV (reference sequence). The CDR3 coding sequence is TGTGCCAGCAGTCCCCTCCAGGCCGCCGATACGCAGTATTTT. Residues: CASSPLQAADTQYF.

This clonotype was counted at least ten times. The V call is TRBV6-1, the J call TRBJ2-7, with D uncertain. This CDR3 is 15 amino acids long. Trimming removed 6 bases at V and 3 bases at J, with 18 bases between. Looked up from germline, CDR1 is MNHNS and CDR2 is SASEGT. For the CDR3, the DNA is TGTGCCAGCAGATTGTCGAGCTTAGTTCGCTACGAGCAGTACTTC. It codes for CASRLSSLVRYEQYF.

To note about this clonotype: This may stem from a read error, because a much larger clone lies one nucleotide away. The rearrangement uses TRBV6-1 and TRBJ1-2; no definite D call. The germline V gene has CDR1 MNHNS and CDR2 SASEGT. The CDR3 loop spans 13 amino acids. CDR3 sequence reads: CASSENQDYGYIF. The CDR3 DNA reads TGTGCCAGCAGTGAGAATCAGGACTATGGCTACATCTTC.

This rearrangement joins TRBV7-9 to TRBJ2-2; TRBD1 matches at 8 bases. Germline V gives CDR1 SEHNR, CDR2 FQNEAQ (reference sequence). The trim removed 4 bases at V and 3 bases at J, leaving 7 bases unmatched. The CDR3 sequence is 16 residues long. The CDR3 DNA sequence: TGTGCCAGCAGCTCTAGCAGGGGGCCTTACACCGGGGAGCTGTTTTTT. It encodes CASSSSRGPYTGELFF.

This clonotype was counted once. A junction boundary mismatches the germline segment, possibly from a read error. This sequence joins TRBV28 and TRBJ2-5; 12 nucleotides agree with TRBD2. CDR3 size: 16 residues. In germline, CDR1 is MDHEN, CDR2 SYDVKM. CDR3 sequence: CASSSRLAGEGEIQYF. CDR3 coding DNA: TGTGCCAGCAGCTCACGACTAGCGGGAGAAGGAGAGATCCAGTACTTC.

For this clonotype: It may be a read error: a sequence one base away is much more abundant. The V call is TRBV28, the J call TRBJ2-6; no definite D call. The CDR3 covers 14 residues. Germline CDR1 and CDR2: MDHEN and SYDVKM. The V gene lost 3 bases and the J gene lost 1 base, with 4 bases spanning the gap. CDR3 amino acids: CASSFGSGANVLTF. For the CDR3, the DNA is TGTGCCAGCAGTTTCGGGTCTGGGGCCAACGTCCTGACTTTC.

This clonotype was seen once. The rearrangement joins TRBV5-1 to TRBJ1-1; the D gene is possibly TRBD1 (6 bases). The CDR3 length is 14 residues. Germline CDR1 and CDR2: SGHRS and YFSETQ. With 3 bases removed from V and 1 base from J, the gap between germline ends came to 10 bases. CDR3 DNA sequence: TGCGCCAGCAGCTCCGGACAGAAGAACACTGAAGCTTTCTTT. Its translation: CASSSGQKNTEAFF.